This T cell receptor (beta chain) was captured by sequencing in a study of regulatory T cells in long-lasting Graves disease. Study-wide context: Over 5 years of antithyroid drugs with positive TSH receptor antibodies was taken to mean persistent Graves' disease.

This clonotype was seen only a few times. The antigen is not known. Documented time point: persistent/refractory GD, antithyroid drugs over 5 years with positive TRAb. TCR sequences were obtained from RNA taken from PBMCs. The authors drew patients from an endocrinology department in Xi'an, China. This CDR3 has 17 residues. From germline, CDR1 is KGHDR and CDR2 SFDVKD. V shed 4 bases, J shed 4 bases, and the junction held 8 bases outside the gene matches. Arm-PCR of CDR3 regions and iRepertoire HTBI primers were used to build TCR beta libraries. TCRdb reprocessed the multiplex PCR reads via MiXCR and lists one record per CDR3 protein. Of hundreds of thousands of distinct CDR3 sequences detected, roughly 23% appear once; the ten largest clones hold 13% to 15%. Study conclusions and caveats: It was possible that the small sample size reduced accuracy.

The source material was peripheral blood mononuclear cells (PBMCs), sampled when the disease was refractory, from a patient treated with antithyroid drugs. The sequence was obtained from a female donor with Graves disease. V usage is TRBV24-1 and J usage is TRBJ2-2, with 10 bases matching TRBD1. CDR3 region: CATSDPSGTGATGELFF. CDR3 DNA sequence: TGTGCCACCAGTGACCCTTCCGGGACAGGGGCCACCGGGGAGCTGTTTTTT.